This TCR beta chain emerged from a study of cytomegalovirus exposure and HLA in healthy donors. The germline gives CDR1 LNHDA, CDR2 SQIVND (reference sequence). The CDR3 totals 16 residues. Trimming took 5 bases from V and 5 from J; bases not matched to a gene: 13. Concerning this clone itself: What it binds is unknown.

The study, taken as a whole, reports: Later work showed greater clonal expansion in HLA-associated TCR beta chains than in equally common others.

The PCR ran on 60 Vbeta and 13 Jbeta primers. The assay was immunoSEQ multiplex PCR, and TCRdb's table has in-frame clones only and misses some. The sample lists over 100,000 clones, 75% to 80% occurring once. The receptor was isolated from a man aged 55 to 70 in good health and CMV-seropositive. The chain has TRBV19 and TRBJ2-7; 9 bases align to TRBD1. Material: PBMCs. The CDR3 DNA follows: TGTGCCAGTAGTGCCCTACAGGGGGCGAAGCGTGACGAGCAGTACTTC. Its translation: CASSALQGAKRDEQYF.